The present T cell receptor beta chain was sequenced within a study of graft-versus-host responses after intestinal transplantation. The table came from immunoSEQ multiplex PCR; TCRdb's copy has only in-frame clones and leaves some out. The repertoire holds about 92,000 clones, with 75% to 95% as singletons. The CDR3 extends over 14 amino acids. Germline trimming cut 3 bases from V and 9 bases from J; bases unmatched to any gene: 5. CDR1 is SGHDT and CDR2 is YYEEEE in the germline V gene. To note about this clone: Its cognate antigen is unknown.

The genes are TRBV5-6 and TRBJ2-1; TRBD2 matches at 11 bases. This TCR was sampled from a human donor who received an intestinal transplant. The sequencing used unstimulated CD8+ T cells sorted from spleen or lymph node cells, collected before intestinal transplant. The CDR3 bases are TGTGCCAGCAGCTCTGGGACTAGCGGCGGTGAGCAGTTCTTC. Its translation is CASSSGTSGGEQFF.